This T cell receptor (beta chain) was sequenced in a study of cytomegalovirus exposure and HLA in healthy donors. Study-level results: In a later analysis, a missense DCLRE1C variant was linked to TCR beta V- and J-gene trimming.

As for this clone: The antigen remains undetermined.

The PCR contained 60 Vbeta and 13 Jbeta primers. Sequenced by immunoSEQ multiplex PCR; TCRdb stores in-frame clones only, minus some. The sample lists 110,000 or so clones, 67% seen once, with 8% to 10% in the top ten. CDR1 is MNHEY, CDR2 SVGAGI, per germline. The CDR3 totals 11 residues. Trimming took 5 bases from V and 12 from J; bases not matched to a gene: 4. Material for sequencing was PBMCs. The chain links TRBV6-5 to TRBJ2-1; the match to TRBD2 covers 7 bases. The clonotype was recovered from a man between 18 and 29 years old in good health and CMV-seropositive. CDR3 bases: TGTGCCAGCAGTACTAGGGAGGGGCAGTTCTTC. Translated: CASSTREGQFF.